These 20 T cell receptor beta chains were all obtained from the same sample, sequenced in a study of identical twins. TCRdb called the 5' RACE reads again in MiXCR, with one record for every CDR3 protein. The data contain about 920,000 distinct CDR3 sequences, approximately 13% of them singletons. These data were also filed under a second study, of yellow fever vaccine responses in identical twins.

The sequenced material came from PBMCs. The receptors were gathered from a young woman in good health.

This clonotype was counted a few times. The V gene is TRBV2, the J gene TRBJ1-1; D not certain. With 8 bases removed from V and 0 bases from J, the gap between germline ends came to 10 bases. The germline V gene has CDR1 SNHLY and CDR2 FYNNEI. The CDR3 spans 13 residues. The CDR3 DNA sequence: TGTGCCAGCGTGAGTTGGGTGAACACTGAAGCTTTCTTT. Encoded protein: CASVSWVNTEAFF.

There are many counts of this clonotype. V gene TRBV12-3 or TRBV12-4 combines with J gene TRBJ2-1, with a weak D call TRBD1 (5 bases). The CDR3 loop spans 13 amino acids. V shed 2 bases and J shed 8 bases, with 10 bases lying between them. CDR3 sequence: CASSLSRRDEQFF. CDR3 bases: TGTGCCAGCAGTTTATCCCGCAGGGATGAGCAGTTCTTC.

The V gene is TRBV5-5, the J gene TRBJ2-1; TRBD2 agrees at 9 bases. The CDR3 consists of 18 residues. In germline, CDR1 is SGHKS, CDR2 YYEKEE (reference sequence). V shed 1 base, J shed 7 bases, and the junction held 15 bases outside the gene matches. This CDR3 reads CASSLTNLVAGARNEQFF. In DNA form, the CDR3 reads TGTGCCAGCAGCTTGACAAACCTAGTAGCGGGAGCGAGAAATGAGCAGTTCTTC.

This CDR3 is CASSYGQGSQLSGYTF. The CDR3, as DNA: TGTGCCAGCAGTTACGGGCAGGGGTCGCAGTTGAGTGGCTACACCTTC. This rearrangement joins TRBV6-5 to TRBJ1-2, with D perhaps TRBD1 (6 bases). Looked up from germline, CDR1 is MNHEY and CDR2 is SVGAGI. V was pared by 2 bases and J by 7 bases, with 20 bases between. The CDR3 runs to 16 residues.

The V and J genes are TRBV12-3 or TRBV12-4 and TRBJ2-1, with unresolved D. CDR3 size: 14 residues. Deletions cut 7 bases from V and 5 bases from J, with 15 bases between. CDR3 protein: CASTGPVADNEQFF. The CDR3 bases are TGTGCCAGCACCGGACCCGTCGCAGACAATGAGCAGTTCTTC.

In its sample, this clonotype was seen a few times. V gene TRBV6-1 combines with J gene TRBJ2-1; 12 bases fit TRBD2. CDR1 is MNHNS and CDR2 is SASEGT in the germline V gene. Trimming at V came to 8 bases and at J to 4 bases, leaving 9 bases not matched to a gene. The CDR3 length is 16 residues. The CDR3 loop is CASGRLAGESYNEQFF. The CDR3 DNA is TGTGCCAGCGGAAGACTAGCGGGAGAGTCTTACAATGAGCAGTTCTTC.

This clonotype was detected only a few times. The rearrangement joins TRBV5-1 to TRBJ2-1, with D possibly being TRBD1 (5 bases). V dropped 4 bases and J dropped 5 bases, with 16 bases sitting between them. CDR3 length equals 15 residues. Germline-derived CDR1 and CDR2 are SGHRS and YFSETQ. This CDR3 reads CASSPSASGNNEQFF. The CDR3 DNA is TGCGCCAGCAGCCCCTCGGCGTCAGGGAACAATGAGCAGTTCTTC.

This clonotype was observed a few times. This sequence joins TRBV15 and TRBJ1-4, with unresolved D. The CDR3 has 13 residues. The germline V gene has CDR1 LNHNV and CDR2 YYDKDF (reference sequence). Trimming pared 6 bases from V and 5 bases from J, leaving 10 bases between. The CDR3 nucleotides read TGTGCCACCAGTCCCAGACTGAATGAAAAACTGTTTTTT. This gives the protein CATSPRLNEKLFF.

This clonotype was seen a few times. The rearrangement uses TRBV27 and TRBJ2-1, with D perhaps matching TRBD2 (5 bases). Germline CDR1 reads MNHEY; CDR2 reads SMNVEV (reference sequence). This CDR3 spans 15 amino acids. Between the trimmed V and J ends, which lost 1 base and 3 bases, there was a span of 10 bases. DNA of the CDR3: TGTGCCAGCAGTTTATTCGGGGATTTCTACAATGAGCAGTTCTTC. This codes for CASSLFGDFYNEQFF.

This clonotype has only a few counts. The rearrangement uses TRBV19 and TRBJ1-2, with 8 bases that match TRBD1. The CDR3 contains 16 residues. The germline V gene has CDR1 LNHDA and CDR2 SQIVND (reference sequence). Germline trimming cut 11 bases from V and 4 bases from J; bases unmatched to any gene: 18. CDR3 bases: TGTGCCTCAAGGGGGACAGGAGAATCGACCTCCTATGGCTACACCTTC. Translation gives CASRGTGESTSYGYTF.

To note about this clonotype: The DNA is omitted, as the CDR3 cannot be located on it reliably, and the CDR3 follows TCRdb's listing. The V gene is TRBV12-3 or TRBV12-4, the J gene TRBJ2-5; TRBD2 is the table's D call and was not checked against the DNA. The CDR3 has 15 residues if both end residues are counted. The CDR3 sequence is CASSFGSGGWETQYF.

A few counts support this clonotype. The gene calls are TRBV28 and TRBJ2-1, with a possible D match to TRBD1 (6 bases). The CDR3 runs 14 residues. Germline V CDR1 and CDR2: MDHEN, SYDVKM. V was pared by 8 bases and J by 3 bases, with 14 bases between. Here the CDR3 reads CASSSGTNYNEQFF. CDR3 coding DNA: TGTGCCAGCTCTTCTGGGACAAACTACAATGAGCAGTTCTTC.

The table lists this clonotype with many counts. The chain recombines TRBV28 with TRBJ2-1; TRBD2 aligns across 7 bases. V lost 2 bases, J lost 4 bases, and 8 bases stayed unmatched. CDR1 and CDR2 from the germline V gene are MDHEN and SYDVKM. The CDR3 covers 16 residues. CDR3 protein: CASSLIRLAPYNEQFF. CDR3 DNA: TGTGCCAGCAGTTTAATCAGACTAGCCCCATACAATGAGCAGTTCTTC.

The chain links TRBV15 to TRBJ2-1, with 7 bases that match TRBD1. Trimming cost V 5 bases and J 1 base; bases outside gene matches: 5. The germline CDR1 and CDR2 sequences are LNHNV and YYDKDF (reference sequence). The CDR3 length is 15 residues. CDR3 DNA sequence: TGTGCCACCAGCCCATGGACAGGTTCCTACAATGAGCAGTTCTTC. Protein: CATSPWTGSYNEQFF.

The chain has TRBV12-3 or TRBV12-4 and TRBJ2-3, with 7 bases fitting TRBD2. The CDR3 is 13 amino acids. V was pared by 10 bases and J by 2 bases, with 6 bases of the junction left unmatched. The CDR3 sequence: CATLGLNTDTQYF. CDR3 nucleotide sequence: TGTGCCACCTTGGGACTAAACACAGATACGCAGTATTTT.

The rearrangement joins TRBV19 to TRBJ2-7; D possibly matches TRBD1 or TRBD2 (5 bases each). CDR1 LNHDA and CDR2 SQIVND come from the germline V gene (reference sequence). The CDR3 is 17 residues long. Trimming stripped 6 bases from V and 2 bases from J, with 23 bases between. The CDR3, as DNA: TGTGCCAGTAGCAAAGGACGGCAGGCCGGGGCAGCCTACGAGCAGTACTTC. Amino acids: CASSKGRQAGAAYEQYF.

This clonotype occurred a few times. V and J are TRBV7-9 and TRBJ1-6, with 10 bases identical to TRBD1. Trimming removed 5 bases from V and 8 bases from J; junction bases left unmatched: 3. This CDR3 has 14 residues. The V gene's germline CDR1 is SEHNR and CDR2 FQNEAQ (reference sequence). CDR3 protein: CASSTDRGHSPLHF. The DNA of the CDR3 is TGTGCCAGCAGCACCGACAGGGGGCATTCACCCCTCCACTTT.

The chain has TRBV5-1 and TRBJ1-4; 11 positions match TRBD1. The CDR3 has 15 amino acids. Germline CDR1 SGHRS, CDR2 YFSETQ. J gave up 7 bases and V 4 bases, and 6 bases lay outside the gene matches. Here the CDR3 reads CASSQRTGGFEKLFF. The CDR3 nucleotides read TGCGCCAGCAGCCAAAGGACAGGGGGCTTTGAAAAACTGTTTTTT.

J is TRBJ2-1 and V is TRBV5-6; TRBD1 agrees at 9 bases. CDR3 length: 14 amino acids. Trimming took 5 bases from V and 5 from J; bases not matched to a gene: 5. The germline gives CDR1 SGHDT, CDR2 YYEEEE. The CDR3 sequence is CASRHRDRDNEQFF. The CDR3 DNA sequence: TGTGCCAGCAGGCACCGGGACAGGGACAATGAGCAGTTCTTC.

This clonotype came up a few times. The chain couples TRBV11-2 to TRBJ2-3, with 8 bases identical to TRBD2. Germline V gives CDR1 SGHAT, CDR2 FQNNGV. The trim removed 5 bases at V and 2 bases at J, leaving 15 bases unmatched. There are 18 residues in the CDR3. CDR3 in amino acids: CASSPIGRGGADTDTQYF. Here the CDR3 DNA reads TGTGCCAGCAGCCCAATAGGCCGGGGGGGGGCGGACACAGATACGCAGTATTTT.